The T cell receptor (beta chain) described here comes from a study of molecular identifiers for immune sequencing clone quantification. In the study overall: Naive CD8 RNA (20,000 or 100,000 cells) was divided into five aliquots, with four sequenced. Study findings and constraints: Effector cells had over 99% of their molecules in clones above 20 RNA copies, while naive cells had under 1%.

The J segment lost 6 bases and the V segment lost 4 bases, leaving 6 bases of the junction unmatched. The CDR3 is 13 amino acids. Germline CDR1 reads SGHRS; CDR2 reads YFSETQ. Naive CD8 T cells were sorted, and the gate applied was CD8+CD4-CCR7+CD45RA+. The table lists this clonotype with many counts. Its matching antigen is unknown. The use of previously described methods and listed TCR primers produced the bulk TCR libraries. Using its own MiXCR run on the PCR reads, TCRdb lists one record per CDR3 protein. Here the sample spans tens of thousands of distinct CDR3 sequences, under 20% being singletons.

Source material: naive CD8+ T cells from blood, with Jurkat cell RNA spiked in. Regarding subset: FACS-sorted CD8+CD4-CCR7+CD45RA+ naive T cells. This TCR came from a human donor in good health. Some libraries in this study had Jurkat cell RNA spiked in. The V and J genes are TRBV5-1 and TRBJ2-7; TRBD1 aligns across 8 bases. The CDR3 reads CASSVDRVGEQYF. The CDR3 DNA reads TGCGCCAGCAGCGTGGACAGGGTAGGCGAGCAGTACTTC.